A selection of T cell receptor beta chains follows, all from one sample in a study of cytomegalovirus exposure and HLA in healthy donors. Assay: immunoSEQ multiplex PCR; the TCRdb copy retains only in-frame clones and omits some. This table holds about 200,000 clones. The sequenced material came from PBMCs. The receptors derive from a girl aged 2-10 years in good health and CMV-seropositive. The CDR3 runs from the conserved cysteine through the conserved F or W. Fields, in order: V gene, J gene, D gene, CDR3 protein, CDR3 DNA. A D gene is named only where the DNA matches it firmly.

v_call: TRBV6-1; j_call: TRBJ1-1; d_call: -; cdr3_aa: CASSEAAAMNTEAFF; cdr3_nt: TGTGCCAGCAGTGAAGCCGCGGCGATGAACACTGAAGCTTTCTTT
v_call: TRBV5-1; j_call: TRBJ1-2; d_call: TRBD1; cdr3_aa: CASSPWDRGNYGYTF; cdr3_nt: TGCGCCAGCAGCCCCTGGGACAGGGGAAACTATGGCTACACCTTC
v_call: TRBV7-2; j_call: TRBJ2-7; d_call: TRBD2; cdr3_aa: CASSLGGTSAQYF; cdr3_nt: TGTGCCAGCAGCTTAGGTGGGACTAGCGCGCAGTACTTC
v_call: TRBV6-5; j_call: TRBJ2-1; d_call: -; cdr3_aa: CASSYRDKQFF; cdr3_nt: TGTGCCAGCAGTTACCGGGACAAGCAGTTCTTC
v_call: TRBV5-1; j_call: TRBJ2-5; d_call: -; cdr3_aa: CASSLVAAYQETQYF; cdr3_nt: TGCGCCAGCAGCTTGGTGGCAGCGTACCAAGAGACCCAGTACTTC
v_call: TRBV19; j_call: TRBJ2-2; d_call: -; cdr3_aa: CASSTPLAPGELFF; cdr3_nt: TGTGCCAGTAGTACGCCTCTAGCGCCCGGGGAGCTGTTTTTT
v_call: TRBV25-1; j_call: TRBJ2-3; d_call: TRBD2; cdr3_aa: CASSEFGRPDTQYF; cdr3_nt: TGTGCCAGCAGTGAATTCGGGAGGCCAGATACGCAGTATTTT
v_call: TRBV5-6; j_call: TRBJ2-7; d_call: -; cdr3_aa: CASSLGQGRQYF; cdr3_nt: TGTGCCAGCAGCTTGGGGCAGGGTAGGCAGTACTTC
v_call: TRBV6-5; j_call: TRBJ2-2; d_call: TRBD1; cdr3_aa: CATFTGDNTGELFF; cdr3_nt: TGTGCCACCTTCACAGGGGACAACACCGGGGAGCTGTTTTTT
v_call: TRBV19; j_call: TRBJ1-4; d_call: -; cdr3_aa: CASSITGEREKLFF; cdr3_nt: TGTGCCAGTAGTATCACGGGGGAACGTGAAAAACTGTTTTTT
v_call: TRBV7-3; j_call: TRBJ2-5; d_call: -; cdr3_aa: CASSLNPRAAGARGGKTQYF; cdr3_nt: TGTGCCAGCAGCTTAAACCCCCGGGCAGCGGGAGCCAGGGGGGGGAAGACCCAGTACTTC
v_call: TRBV14; j_call: TRBJ2-7; d_call: -; cdr3_aa: CASSPPSYEQYF; cdr3_nt: TGTGCCAGCAGCCCTCCGTCCTACGAGCAGTACTTC
v_call: TRBV5-5; j_call: TRBJ2-1; d_call: -; cdr3_aa: CASSWQDNQFF; cdr3_nt: TGTGCCAGCAGCTGGCAGGATAATCAGTTCTTC
v_call: TRBV6-1; j_call: TRBJ1-3; d_call: -; cdr3_aa: CASSEVTGGNTIYF; cdr3_nt: TGTGCCAGCAGTGAAGTTACAGGGGGAAACACCATATATTTT
v_call: TRBV28; j_call: TRBJ2-7; d_call: -; cdr3_aa: CASSNPWSGSYEQYF; cdr3_nt: TGTGCCAGCAGTAACCCCTGGAGTGGCTCCTACGAGCAGTACTTC
v_call: TRBV30; j_call: TRBJ2-7; d_call: -; cdr3_aa: CAWNGGGYEQYF; cdr3_nt: TGTGCCTGGAACGGGGGTGGCTACGAGCAGTACTTC
v_call: TRBV5-4; j_call: TRBJ2-2; d_call: -; cdr3_aa: CASSLRRDGTGELFF; cdr3_nt: TGTGCCAGCAGCTTGAGGCGGGACGGCACCGGGGAGCTGTTTTTT
v_call: TRBV11-2; j_call: TRBJ1-2; d_call: TRBD1; cdr3_aa: CASSLERRDRGSYTF; cdr3_nt: TGTGCCAGCAGCTTAGAACGCCGGGACAGGGGAAGCTACACCTTC
v_call: TRBV28; j_call: TRBJ2-1; d_call: -; cdr3_aa: CASSLYSQGGPHNEQFF; cdr3_nt: TGTGCCAGCAGTTTATACTCGCAGGGGGGCCCCCACAATGAGCAGTTCTTC
v_call: TRBV27; j_call: TRBJ1-1; d_call: TRBD1; cdr3_aa: CASSFRQGRRTEAFF; cdr3_nt: TGTGCCAGCAGTTTCCGACAGGGAAGGAGGACTGAAGCTTTCTTT
v_call: TRBV28; j_call: TRBJ2-7; d_call: TRBD1; cdr3_aa: CASQGGPYEQYF; cdr3_nt: TGTGCCAGCCAAGGGGGCCCCTACGAGCAGTACTTC
v_call: TRBV13; j_call: TRBJ1-1; d_call: -; cdr3_aa: CASSPGNLGTEAFF; cdr3_nt: TGTGCCAGCAGCCCGGGGAACCTGGGCACTGAAGCTTTCTTT
v_call: TRBV6-5; j_call: TRBJ2-7; d_call: -; cdr3_aa: CASSYSVGHYEQYF; cdr3_nt: TGTGCCAGCAGTTACTCAGTCGGACACTACGAGCAGTACTTC
v_call: TRBV6-5; j_call: TRBJ2-1; d_call: -; cdr3_aa: CAIRESSHNEQFF; cdr3_nt: TGTGCCATCAGGGAATCTAGCCACAATGAGCAGTTCTTC
v_call: TRBV29-1; j_call: TRBJ2-5; d_call: TRBD1; cdr3_aa: CSVSTGTGGATQYF; cdr3_nt: TGCAGCGTTTCAACCGGGACAGGGGGCGCGACCCAGTACTTC